This T cell receptor beta chain is from a study of PD-L1 blockade in urothelial cancer. Study summary: Specimens of blood held a median count of about 140,000 T cells.

Details on this clone: Its specificity is unknown.

This CDR3 is 15 amino acids long. Germline CDR1 is SGHRS and CDR2 is YFSETQ. V trimming: 0 bases; J trimming: 5 bases; junction bases outside the gene matches: 7. As to time point: pretreatment peripheral blood. Every patient provided from 1 to 8 samples, collected pretreatment and on-treatment. The assay was immunoSEQ multiplex PCR, and TCRdb's table has in-frame clones only and misses some. The profile shows 95,000 or so clones, roughly 84% of them singletons. Study-level results: More expansion of tumor-associated blood clones, seen at 3 weeks, marked durable-benefit patients. Prediction of better survival came from below-median pretreatment blood TCR clonality.

The chain joins TRBV5-1 to TRBJ2-7; TRBD1 agrees at 8 bases. This TCR derives from a man aged 55 to 70 with urothelial cancer. The sample consisted of PBMCs, taken around atezolizumab (anti-PD-L1) treatment. The CDR3 DNA sequence: TGCGCCAGCAGCTTGGAAGCGACAGGGGCCCACGAGCAGTACTTC. Residues: CASSLEATGAHEQYF. Drawing the rest from reference TRBV5-1 and TRBJ2-7, the complete variable domain is KAGVTQTPRYLIKTRGQQVTLSCSPISGHRSVSWYQQTPGQGLQFLFEYFSETQRNKGNFPGRFSGRQFSNSRSEMNVSTLELGDSALYLCASSLEATGAHEQYFGPGTRLTVT.